A selection of T cell receptor beta chains follows, all from one sample in a study of blood T cells in healthy people across ages. Via MiXCR, TCRdb re-called the 5' RACE reads, giving one row per CDR3 protein. The data hold about 640,000 distinct CDR3 sequences, with 58% observed a single time. Sequenced material: blood. Every receptor here comes from a man aged 55 to 70 in good health. Both conserved end residues are part of each CDR3. A D gene is named only where the DNA matches it firmly. Some rows have no size entry. The others give once, few or many, or a class for an expanded clone.

D	V	size	J	DNA	CDR3
.	TRBV15	.	TRBJ2-3	TGTGCCACCAGCAGAGTTAGCACAGATACGCAGTATTTT	CATSRVSTDTQYF
.	TRBV7-9	.	TRBJ2-1	TGTGCCAGCAGCAAGGACAACCCTAAGGAGACCCAGTTCTTC	CASSKDNPKETQFF
TRBD2	TRBV20-1	once	TRBJ2-3	TGCAGTGACCTAGCGGGGGACACAGATACGCAGTATTTT	CSDLAGDTDTQYF
.	TRBV11-2	once	TRBJ2-3	TGTGCCAGCAGCCCGGGGGTTACTGTAACAGATACGCAGTATTTT	CASSPGVTVTDTQYF
TRBD2	TRBV12-3/TRBV12-4	.	TRBJ2-5	TGTGCCAGCAGTTACGCTAGCGGGGTGGAGACCCAGTACTTC	CASSYASGVETQYF
.	TRBV24-1	.	TRBJ2-1	TGTGCCACCAGTGACCTATACAATGAGCAGTTCTTC	CATSDLYNEQFF
TRBD2	TRBV7-9	.	TRBJ2-1	TGTGCCAGCAGCGTCGGGGGGGCCGGTTTGGAGCAGTTCTTC	CASSVGGAGLEQFF
.	TRBV19	.	TRBJ1-6	TGTGCCAGTAGATCGGGCAGTTTCACCCACTTT	CASRSGSFTHF
.	TRBV7-9	.	TRBJ1-2	TGTGCCAGCAGCTTAACAAGCTTCCCGGGAGATGGCTACACCTTC	CASSLTSFPGDGYTF
.	TRBV7-6	few	TRBJ2-5	TGTGCCAGCAGCTTAGGGGGAAACTCGGAGACCCAGTACTTC	CASSLGGNSETQYF
.	TRBV6-5	.	TRBJ2-2	TGTGCCAGCAGTGAGGGACAGAACACCGGGGAGCTGTTTTTT	CASSEGQNTGELFF
TRBD1	TRBV24-1	.	TRBJ2-2	TGTGCCACCGGCGGACAGGAGAACACCGGGGAGCTGTTTTTT	CATGGQENTGELFF
TRBD1	TRBV9	.	TRBJ1-1	TGTGCCAGCAGCGCAAACAGGGGGAACACTGAAGCTTTCTTT	CASSANRGNTEAFF
.	TRBV29-1	many	TRBJ1-1	TGCAGCGCTAGAGTTCAGGGGCGCACTGAAGCTTTCTTT	CSARVQGRTEAFF
TRBD2	TRBV3-1	.	TRBJ2-7	TGTGCCAGCAGCCAACGAAGCGGGGCAACCTACGAGCAGTACTTC	CASSQRSGATYEQYF
TRBD1	TRBV20-1	.	TRBJ2-4	TGCAGTGCTAGTGGGCAGGGGGTTGGGGCCAAAAACATTCAGTACTTC	CSASGQGVGAKNIQYF
.	TRBV6-6	.	TRBJ1-4	TGTGCCAGCAGTTACGCAAATGAAAAACTGTTTTTT	CASSYANEKLFF
.	TRBV5-6	once	TRBJ1-2	TGTGCCAGCAGCTTGGTGTCAGGGGCGTTAGCTAACTATGGCTACACCTTC	CASSLVSGALANYGYTF
.	TRBV12-3/TRBV12-4	.	TRBJ1-1	TGTGCCAGCAGCACCGGGACAACGAACACTGAAGCTTTCTTT	CASSTGTTNTEAFF
TRBD2	TRBV12-3/TRBV12-4	few	TRBJ2-3	TGTGCCAGCGTTTCGGGGGGGGCAGATACGCAGTATTTT	CASVSGGADTQYF
.	TRBV5-1	many	TRBJ2-4	TGCGCCAGCAGCTTGGCCCCGGGATCCCTGTACTTC	CASSLAPGSLYF
.	TRBV3-1	.	TRBJ2-3	TGTGCCAGCAGCCAATTCCAAGTTGGGGATACGCAGTATTTT	CASSQFQVGDTQYF
TRBD1	TRBV9	.	TRBJ1-2	TGTGCCAGCACCCTAGGGGACAGCCCTTGGGGCTACACCTTC	CASTLGDSPWGYTF
.	TRBV29-1	few	TRBJ2-5	TGCAGCGTTGCTGCGGGTGGTCAAGTGACCCAGTACTTC	CSVAAGGQVTQYF
TRBD2	TRBV5-5	.	TRBJ2-5	TGTGCCAGCAGCTCCGTACTAGCGGGGGGGCAAGAGACCCAGTACTTC	CASSSVLAGGQETQYF
.	TRBV28	.	TRBJ2-4	TGTGCCAGCAGCACCCCGGGAGAAGCCAAAAACATTCAGTACTTC	CASSTPGEAKNIQYF
TRBD2	TRBV14	once	TRBJ2-2	TGTGCCAGCAGCCCTTCGGGGGGGCCGGGCACCGGGGAGCTGTTTTTT	CASSPSGGPGTGELFF
TRBD1	TRBV6-5	many	TRBJ2-5	TGTGCCAGCAGCCTTACAGGGGTACAAGAGACCCAGTACTTC	CASSLTGVQETQYF
.	TRBV9	few	TRBJ1-2	TGTGCCAGCAGCCCGTGGCCTGGGTCAAATATAGCTAACTATGGCTACACCTTC	CASSPWPGSNIANYGYTF
.	TRBV9	.	TRBJ1-4	TGTGCCAGCAGCGTAGGGTCCGGTAATGAAAAACTGTTTTTT	CASSVGSGNEKLFF
TRBD1	TRBV7-8	.	TRBJ1-4	TGTGCCAGCACCTTAGGGACAGTCAGGGAGGAAAAACTGTTTTTT	CASTLGTVREEKLFF
TRBD1	TRBV12-3/TRBV12-4	few	TRBJ2-6	TGTGCCAGCATACCCCAGGGGGCGGCTGGGGCCAACGTCCTGACTTTC	CASIPQGAAGANVLTF
TRBD1	TRBV5-1	few	TRBJ2-1	TGCGCCAGCAGCGGAACCGGGACAGGGGGCGATGAGCAGTTCTTC	CASSGTGTGGDEQFF
.	TRBV20-1	.	TRBJ1-1	TGCAGTGCCAATCGTGCAGGGGACACTGAAGCTTTCTTT	CSANRAGDTEAFF
.	TRBV5-1	few	TRBJ2-3	TGCGCCAGCAGCCCGAGTGGGGCACCCCCAGATACGCAGTATTTT	CASSPSGAPPDTQYF
.	TRBV5-1	.	TRBJ2-3	TGCGCCAGCAGCCCCGGGGAAGGCATCACAGATACGCAGTATTTT	CASSPGEGITDTQYF
TRBD2	TRBV10-3	few	TRBJ2-2	TGTGCCATCAAACGGGACTACAACACCGGGGAGCTGTTTTTT	CAIKRDYNTGELFF
TRBD1	TRBV29-1	.	TRBJ2-7	TGCAGCGTCTCCGGGACGCCCGGGACAGGGTTTAACGAGCAGTACTTC	CSVSGTPGTGFNEQYF
TRBD1	TRBV5-1	.	TRBJ2-7	TGCGCCAGCAGCTTGGGAACAGGGGGAACCTACGAGCAGTACTTC	CASSLGTGGTYEQYF